A single sample gave rise to the 25 T cell receptor beta chains below, sequenced in a study of blood T cell repertoires in COVID-19. Produced via immunoSEQ multiplex PCR; TCRdb's table is partial and in-frame only. The profile covers approximately 130,000 clones, with approximately 77% appearing a single time and roughly 20% taken by the ten largest. Material for sequencing was peripheral blood. All receptors derive from a man of 80 years or more with acute or convalescent COVID-19.

This clone was seen just once. The chain recombines TRBV18 with TRBJ2-7; no clear D gene. Germline V gene sequence: CDR1 KGHSH, CDR2 LQKENI. CDR3 length equals 14 residues. V was cut by 3 bases and J by 1 base, with 10 bases left in between. CDR3 bases: TGTGCCAGCTCACCGGGCCTCTCATCCTACGAGCAGTACTTC. This encodes CASSPGLSSYEQYF.

The J gene is TRBJ2-3, the V gene TRBV7-2; TRBD2 aligns across 9 bases. The CDR3 is made up of 14 amino acids. Germline V gene data show CDR1 as SGHTA and CDR2 as FQGNSA. With V trimmed by 5 bases and J by 6 bases, 6 bases remained unmatched. The CDR3 DNA is TGTGCCAGCAGCGGAGCAAGCGGGGGGGATACGCAGTATTTT. Translated, it gives CASSGASGGDTQYF.

This rearrangement joins TRBV7-2 to TRBJ1-5, with TRBD1 matching 7 bases. Per the germline V gene, CDR1 is SGHTA and CDR2 is FQGNSA. J gave up 3 bases and V 5 bases, and 7 bases lay outside the gene matches. The CDR3 runs to 15 residues. The CDR3 region has the DNA TGTGCCAGCAGCCCGCAGGGGGGACTCAATCAGCCCCAGCATTTT. Protein: CASSPQGGLNQPQHF.

The J gene is TRBJ1-6, the V gene TRBV27, with 10 bases aligning to TRBD1. Germline CDR1 and CDR2: MNHEY and SMNVEV (reference sequence). V shed 10 bases, J shed 10 bases, and the junction held 4 bases outside the gene matches. The CDR3 loop spans 12 amino acids. The CDR3 region is CATGQGGSPLHF. The CDR3 region has the DNA TGTGCCACCGGACAGGGGGGATCACCCCTCCACTTT.

This clone was picked up a small number of times. This chain connects TRBV18 to TRBJ2-7; D is ambiguous. Germline V lookup: CDR1 KGHSH, CDR2 LQKENI. Between the trimmed V and J ends, which lost 2 bases and 1 base, there was a span of 9 bases. The CDR3 length is 14 residues. CDR3 in DNA: TGTGCCAGCTCACCAGGAGTTCCTTCCTACGAGCAGTACTTC. The encoded protein is CASSPGVPSYEQYF.

The chain employs TRBV5-4 and TRBJ2-5; D perhaps matches TRBD1 (5 bases). CDR1 SGHNT and CDR2 YYREEE come from the germline V gene (reference sequence). With 1 base removed from V and 2 bases from J, the gap between germline ends came to 9 bases. The CDR3 loop spans 14 amino acids. The DNA of the CDR3 is TGTGCCAGCAGCTTGCGGGCAGGGCAAGAGACCCAGTACTTC. Translated: CASSLRAGQETQYF.

This chain connects TRBV12-5 to TRBJ2-3; no definite D call. The CDR3 is 14 amino acids. Deletions cut 1 base from V and 11 bases from J, with 16 bases between. The germline gives CDR1 LGHNT, CDR2 FRNRAP. CDR3 bases: TGTGCTAGTGGTTTGGCCCCTCCTTCGGGTGGGCAGTATTTT. This translates into CASGLAPPSGGQYF.

V usage is TRBV18 and J usage is TRBJ2-6; the D is unclear. The germline V and J ends were trimmed by 6 bases and 0 bases, with 9 bases remaining between them. Germline V gene data show CDR1 as KGHSH and CDR2 as LQKENI. CDR3 length: 15 amino acids. CDR3 residues: CASSPQASGANVLTF. The DNA of the CDR3 is TGTGCCAGCTCTCCCCAGGCCTCTGGGGCCAACGTCCTGACTTTC.

This clone was recorded a few times. This rearrangement joins TRBV19 to TRBJ1-1; D remains ambiguous. In germline, CDR1 is LNHDA, CDR2 SQIVND (reference sequence). This CDR3 has 15 residues. V was shortened by 7 bases and J by 7 bases, with 22 bases between the two germline ends. DNA for the CDR3: TGTGCCAGTACCTATGACCCGGGGAATATTTTTGAAGCTTTCTTT. This encodes CASTYDPGNIFEAFF.

V usage is TRBV3-1 (or the pseudogene TRBV3-2) and J usage is TRBJ1-2, with D hard to call. Germline CDR1 reads LGHDT; CDR2 reads YNNKEL (reference sequence). The V and J ends lost 1 base and 4 bases respectively, with 13 bases between them. The CDR3 loop spans 15 amino acids. The CDR3 loop is CASSQAEGHAYGYTF. CDR3 sequence (DNA): TGTGCCAGCAGCCAAGCGGAGGGCCACGCCTATGGCTACACCTTC.

This chain connects TRBV5-4 to TRBJ2-2; D gene ambiguous. The CDR3 totals 14 residues. Trimming cost V 0 bases and J 2 bases, with 5 bases left between them. Per the germline V gene, CDR1 is SGHNT and CDR2 is YYREEE (reference sequence). CDR3 coding DNA: TGTGCCAGCAGCTTGGCCCTAAACACCGGGGAGCTGTTTTTT. Amino acid sequence: CASSLALNTGELFF.

The chain has TRBV5-5 and TRBJ2-5; tentative D call: TRBD1 (6 bases). CDR1 is SGHKS and CDR2 is YYEKEE in the germline V gene (reference sequence). Trimming pared 2 bases from V and 2 bases from J, leaving 16 bases between. The CDR3 runs to 16 residues. Here the CDR3 reads CASSFDSRDKQETQYF. The CDR3, as DNA: TGTGCCAGCAGCTTTGACTCAAGGGACAAACAAGAGACCCAGTACTTC.

This clone has only one observation. The chain combines TRBV4-1 with TRBJ1-2; D is ambiguous. CDR1 MGHRA and CDR2 YSYEKL come from the germline V gene. Trimming removed 1 base at V and 6 bases at J, with 12 bases between. The CDR3 loop spans 14 amino acids. The CDR3 loop is CASSQVGTDDGYTF. The CDR3 DNA follows: TGCGCCAGCAGCCAAGTAGGAACAGACGATGGCTACACCTTC.

Only one count was recorded for this clone. The rearrangement uses TRBV6-6 and TRBJ1-1; perhaps TRBD1 as D (5 bases). V lost 5 bases and J lost 0, with 7 bases in between. The CDR3 loop spans 13 amino acids. Per the germline V gene, CDR1 is MNHNY and CDR2 is SVGAGI (reference sequence). For the CDR3, the DNA is TGTGCCAGCAGTCGACAGTTGAACACTGAAGCTTTCTTT. It encodes CASSRQLNTEAFF.

V usage is TRBV6-5 and J usage is TRBJ1-3; no firm D call. This CDR3 spans 12 amino acids. V was cut by 8 bases and J by 4 bases, with 9 bases left in between. Germline V gene sequence: CDR1 MNHEY, CDR2 SVGAGI. The CDR3 loop reads CASVGSGNTIYF. The DNA of the CDR3 is TGTGCCAGCGTGGGCTCCGGAAACACCATATATTTT.

V and J are TRBV19 and TRBJ2-3, with TRBD1 matching over 7 bases. The CDR3 spans 15 residues. V dropped 10 bases and J dropped 3; count of bases not matched to a gene: 13. Looked up from germline, CDR1 is LNHDA and CDR2 is SQIVND (reference sequence). This chain's CDR3 is CATDSGGLGTDTQYF. CDR3 nucleotides: TGTGCCACCGATTCAGGGGGTCTTGGGACAGATACGCAGTATTTT.

The J gene is TRBJ1-6, the V gene TRBV7-2; D not certain. The CDR3 loop spans 13 amino acids. The V and J ends lost 4 bases and 11 bases respectively, with 12 bases between them. Germline assignment: CDR1 SGHTA and CDR2 FQGNSA. In nucleotides, the CDR3 is TGTGCCAGCAGCTCCTGGTCGGGAGCACCCCTCCACTTT. Protein: CASSSWSGAPLHF.

This clone came up a few times. The chain combines TRBV19 with TRBJ1-1, with TRBD1 matching over 9 bases. The CDR3 is 19 amino acids. CDR1 and CDR2 (germline): LNHDA, SQIVND (reference sequence). Trimming cost V 5 bases and J 4 bases; bases outside gene matches: 20. CDR3: CASSSSPGQGFISTTEAFF. The CDR3 nucleotides read TGTGCCAGTAGTTCTTCTCCGGGACAGGGTTTTATTTCGACCACTGAAGCTTTCTTT.

The V call is TRBV5-6, the J call TRBJ1-1; D remains ambiguous. Trimming removed 1 base at V and 5 bases at J, with 6 bases between. The V gene's germline CDR1 is SGHDT and CDR2 YYEEEE. This CDR3 contains 12 residues. The CDR3 here is CASSLFTTEAFF. The CDR3 DNA is TGTGCCAGCAGCTTGTTTACTACTGAAGCTTTCTTT.

This clone was counted at least ten times. V usage is TRBV19 and J usage is TRBJ1-6; TRBD1 matches 7 bases. Per the germline V gene, CDR1 is LNHDA and CDR2 is SQIVND (reference sequence). This CDR3 has 15 residues. V trimming: 4 bases; J trimming: 7 bases; junction bases outside the gene matches: 7. The CDR3 loop reads CASSNGQAVNSPLHF. The CDR3 DNA reads TGTGCCAGTAGTAACGGACAGGCAGTCAATTCACCCCTCCACTTT.

The chain combines TRBV6-5 with TRBJ1-3; maybe TRBD1 (6 bases). Per germline, CDR1 MNHEY and CDR2 SVGAGI. The CDR3 spans 14 residues. Between the trimmed V and J ends, which lost 5 bases and 4 bases, there was a span of 12 bases. The CDR3 protein is CASSTQGPGNTIYF. CDR3 sequence (DNA): TGTGCCAGCAGTACGCAGGGGCCGGGAAACACCATATATTTT.

The gene calls are TRBV28 and TRBJ1-3; a weak D match, TRBD1 (6 bases). From germline, CDR1 is MDHEN and CDR2 SYDVKM. The CDR3 covers 15 residues. The V end lost 4 bases, the J end lost 2 bases, and 12 bases lay between the germline ends. This CDR3 reads CASSSTGLAGNTIYF. CDR3 sequence (DNA): TGTGCCAGCAGTTCTACAGGGTTAGCTGGAAACACCATATATTTT. Drawing the rest from reference TRBV28 and TRBJ1-3, the complete variable domain is DVKVTQSSRYLVKRTGEKVFLECVQDMDHENMFWYRQDPGLGLRLIYFSYDVKMKEKGDIPEGYSVSREKKERFSLILESASTNQTSMYLCASSSTGLAGNTIYFGEGSWLTVV.

The chain links TRBV3-1 (or the pseudogene TRBV3-2) to TRBJ2-6, with D unclear. This CDR3 region has 15 residues. Trimming took off 1 base at V and 4 bases at J, with 8 bases between the two ends. Germline CDR1 reads LGHDT; CDR2 reads YNNKEL (reference sequence). This CDR3 reads CASSQGVGGANVLTF. CDR3 nucleotide sequence: TGTGCCAGCAGCCAAGGGGTGGGCGGGGCCAACGTCCTGACTTTC.

J is TRBJ2-3 and V is TRBV6-5, with 8 bases that match TRBD1. CDR3 length: 14 amino acids. Germline CDR1 MNHEY, CDR2 SVGAGI. J gave up 6 bases and V 6 bases, and 8 bases lay outside the gene matches. CDR3 nucleotide sequence: TGTGCCAGCAGGGTTCAGGGGGCTTGGGATACGCAGTATTTT. It specifies CASRVQGAWDTQYF.

This chain connects TRBV5-1 to TRBJ1-1; the D is unclear. The germline V gene encodes CDR1 SGHRS and CDR2 YFSETQ. CDR3 length: 15 residues. Deletions cut 5 bases from V and 5 bases from J, with 19 bases between. The CDR3 DNA reads as TGCGCCAGCAGGATGGCCCCGGTGGGAGGGACTGAAGCTTTCTTT. Residues: CASRMAPVGGTEAFF.